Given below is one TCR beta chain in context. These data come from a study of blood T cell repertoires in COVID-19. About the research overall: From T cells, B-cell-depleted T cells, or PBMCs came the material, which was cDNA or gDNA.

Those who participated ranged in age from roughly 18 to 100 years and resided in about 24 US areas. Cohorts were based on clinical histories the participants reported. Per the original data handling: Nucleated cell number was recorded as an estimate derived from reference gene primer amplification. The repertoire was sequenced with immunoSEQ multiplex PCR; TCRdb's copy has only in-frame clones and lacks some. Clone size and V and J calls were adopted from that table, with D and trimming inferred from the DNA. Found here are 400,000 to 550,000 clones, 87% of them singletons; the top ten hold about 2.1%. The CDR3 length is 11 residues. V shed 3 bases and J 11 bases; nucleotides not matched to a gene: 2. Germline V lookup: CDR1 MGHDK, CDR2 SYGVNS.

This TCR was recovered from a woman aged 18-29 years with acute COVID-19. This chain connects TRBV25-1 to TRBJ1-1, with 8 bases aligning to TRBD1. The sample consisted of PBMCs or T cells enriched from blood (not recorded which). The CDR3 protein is CASSETGEAFF. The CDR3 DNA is TGTGCCAGCAGTGAGACAGGGGAGGCTTTCTTT. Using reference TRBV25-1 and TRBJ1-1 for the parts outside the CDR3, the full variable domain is EADIYQTPRYLVIGTGKKITLECSQTMGHDKMYWYQQDPGMELHLIHYSYGVNSTEKGDLSSESTVSRIRTEHFPLTLESARPSHTSQYLCASSETGEAFFGQGTRLTVV.